Included here is one T cell receptor beta chain sequence, with context. Its antigen is still unknown. The J segment lost 6 bases and the V segment lost 5 bases, leaving 11 bases of the junction unmatched. This CDR3 contains 16 residues. The use of a sample-barcoded 5' primer and a J-beta primer mix characterized a second PCR of about 6 to 11 cycles. TCRdb re-called the 5' RACE reads with MiXCR, one entry per CDR3 protein. The sample includes hundreds of thousands of distinct CDR3 sequences, roughly 49% of them seen just once. This sample is part of a study of blood T cells in healthy people across ages. Study-wide points: No one knew whether donors had CMV, which possibly confounded expanded clonotype changes.

Caucasian individuals from Russia who were healthy and aged roughly 6 to 100 acted as donors. Sequenced material: blood. This TCR came from a woman aged 55-69 years in good health. The chain is built from TRBV12-3 or TRBV12-4 and TRBJ1-2; 11 bases fit TRBD1. The CDR3 sequence: CASSRTGGGKGDGYTF. CDR3 DNA sequence: TGTGCCAGCAGTCGGACAGGGGGCGGCAAGGGGGATGGCTACACCTTC.